This T cell receptor beta chain was obtained from a study of control samples from healthy donors and cancer patients. This CDR3 has 12 amino acids. The ends were cut back, 6 bases at V and 10 bases at J, with 15 bases in the middle. The repertoire was sequenced with immunoSEQ multiplex PCR; TCRdb's copy has only in-frame clones and lacks some. The data show over 150,000 clones, around 90% seen once. What was sequenced was blood. V and J are TRBV12-3 or TRBV12-4 and TRBJ1-1, with D hard to call. This sequence originates from a woman between 40 and 50 years old in good health. The CDR3 loop reads CASSLTRARAFF. In DNA form, the CDR3 reads TGTGCCAGCAGCCTGACCCGGGCGCGAGCTTTCTTT.